This T cell receptor beta chain derives from a study of T cell repertoires in cytomegalovirus infection. Study-wide context: Signatures in public TCR beta sequences pointed to both CMV infection and matching HLA type. Study-level results: Cumulative public TCR beta family frequency identified carriers of CMV plus the relevant HLA. What dominated the ex vivo response were HLA-C-restricted CMV-specific TCR beta clonotypes.

Using its own MiXCR run on the reads, TCRdb lists one record per CDR3 protein. The sample has nearly 650,000 distinct CDR3 sequences; 20% to 25% are singletons. This clonotype was seen a few times. Its antigen is currently unknown. Germline assignment: CDR1 SGHTA and CDR2 FQGNSA. This CDR3 is 12 amino acids long. V was trimmed by 2 bases and J by 7 bases, leaving 6 bases between them. The chain is built from TRBV7-2 and TRBJ2-1; D is unclear. The TCR sequence derives from a human donor in good health (CMV status not recorded). Some clones in this sample may be carry-over from other donors' samples. Sequencing was performed on CD8+ T cells from PBMCs. For the CDR3, the DNA is TGTGCCAGCAGCTTAAAAGCGAATGAGCAGTTCTTC. Amino acids: CASSLKANEQFF.